One TCR beta chain is described in this entry. These data belong to a study of shared clonotypes between healthy human individuals. The CDR3 sequence is 16 residues long. The V gene's germline CDR1 is KGHSH and CDR2 LQKENI. Trimming stripped 0 bases from V and 2 bases from J, with 13 bases between. Profiled with immunoSEQ multiplex PCR; TCRdb holds only in-frame clones, not every one. The sample carries approximately 87,000 clones, 60% to 70% recorded once. The chain employs TRBV18 and TRBJ2-5; D is perhaps TRBD1 or TRBD2 (5 bases each). The TCR was taken from a man aged 25 to 40 in good health. Sequencing input: memory CD8+ T cells sorted from blood. As for subset: CD45RO+ cells pooled with CCR7-negative TemRA cells. The CDR3 DNA follows: TGTGCCAGCTCACCACCGGACGGGACGGCACAAGAGACCCAGTACTTC. Protein sequence: CASSPPDGTAQETQYF.